These 8 T cell receptor beta chains share one sample of origin, sequenced in a study of neurological immune-mediated disorders (dated by TCRdb to the late 2010s). Preparation of the library involved 5' RACE. These reads were obtained on an Illumina HiSeq 2500. Through fastp at Q25 and MiXCR, TCRdb rebuilt clones from the public reads, retaining in-frame beta chains. Each CDR3 protein appears once, grouped with its most common genes and DNA. In all, the sample holds around 20,000 distinct CDR3 sequences, and about an eighth of those were seen once. Of the sample, around 13% is held by the ten largest clones. Sample: PBMCs. These receptors all stem from an older woman with HTLV-1-associated myelopathy (HAM/TSP).

This clonotype appeared many times. The chain couples TRBV12-3 or TRBV12-4 to TRBJ2-3; D gene uncertain. The CDR3 is 12 amino acids. Trimming pared 2 bases from V and 4 bases from J, leaving 4 bases between. The CDR3 sequence: CASSLRPDTQYF. The CDR3 coding sequence is TGTGCCAGCAGTTTAAGACCAGATACGCAGTATTTT.

Ten or more counts support this clonotype. This chain uses TRBV12-3 or TRBV12-4 with TRBJ1-4; TRBD1 is a possible D gene (5 bases). The CDR3 runs 17 residues. The V gene lost 4 bases and the J gene lost 0 bases, with 15 bases spanning the gap. The CDR3 DNA sequence: TGTGCCAGCAGTTGGGGGACGGGTACTGCAACTAATGAAAAACTGTTTTTT. Its translation is CASSWGTGTATNEKLFF.

This clonotype was observed many times. The chain's CDR3 is CSVEGLSQGETQYF. CDR3 DNA sequence: TGCAGCGTCGAGGGACTCTCGCAGGGAGAGACCCAGTACTTC. This sequence joins TRBV29-1 and TRBJ2-5; tentative D call: TRBD2 (6 bases). CDR1 and CDR2 (germline): SQVTM, ANQGSEA. This CDR3 is 14 amino acids long. With 6 bases removed from V and 4 bases from J, the gap between germline ends came to 18 bases. Supplemented by reference TRBV29-1 and TRBJ2-5, the full variable domain reads SAVISQKPSRDICQRGTSLTIQCQVDSQVTMMFWYRQQPGQSLTLIATANQGSEATYESGFVIDKFPISRPNLTFSTLTVSNMSPEDSSIYLCSVEGLSQGETQYFGPGTRLLVL.

By share, this clonotype ranks as medium-sized (0.01 to 0.1%). An end of the junction differs from the germline gene, which may be a read error. The chain carries TRBV20-1 and TRBJ2-7; a weak D match, TRBD1 (6 bases). The CDR3 has 10 amino acids. Germline CDR1 reads DFQATT; CDR2 reads SNEGSKA (reference sequence). CDR3 in DNA: TGCAGTGCTAGATCAGGGGACGACGTCTTC. It translates to CSARSGDDVF.

There are many counts of this clonotype. The DNA of the CDR3 is TGCAGTGCACCGACAGGGATTGGCTACGAGCAGTACTTC. Residues: CSAPTGIGYEQYF. V and J are TRBV20-1 and TRBJ2-7; 7 bases match TRBD1. Per the germline V gene, CDR1 is DFQATT and CDR2 is SNEGSKA (reference sequence). This CDR3 has 13 amino acids. Unmatched junction bases numbered 8, after V lost 6 bases and J lost 3 bases.

As for this clonotype: Just one base apart from a much larger clone, this may be a read error. This chain connects TRBV3-1 to TRBJ2-7; 14 bases agree with TRBD2. The CDR3 extends over 16 amino acids. Germline V gene lookup returns CDR1 LGHDT and CDR2 YNNKEL (reference sequence). V trimming: 1 base; J trimming: 3 bases; junction bases outside the gene matches: 2. In DNA form, the CDR3 reads TGTGCCAGCAGCCAAGGACTAGCGGGGGGGAGCTACGAGCAGTACTTC. Amino acid sequence: CASSQGLAGGSYEQYF.

This clonotype was seen repeatedly, ten times or more. This chain uses TRBV20-1 with TRBJ1-3; D unresolved. Germline V gene sequence: CDR1 DFQATT, CDR2 SNEGSKA (reference sequence). The CDR3 contains 14 residues. The V end was cut by 1 base, the J end by 0 bases, with 7 bases between. DNA of the CDR3: TGCAGTGCTAGAGGGGCAGACTCTGGAAACACCATATATTTT. Protein sequence: CSARGADSGNTIYF.

This clonotype has ten or more counts. This rearrangement joins TRBV4-1 to TRBJ1-1; possible D gene TRBD1, 6 bases. CDR3 size: 15 residues. Germline-derived CDR1 and CDR2 are MGHRA and YSYEKL. V was clipped by 0 bases and J by 5 bases, with 13 bases between them. In DNA, the CDR3 is TGCGCCAGCAGCCAAGATCCGGGGGCTAGGACTGAAGCTTTCTTT. It encodes CASSQDPGARTEAFF.